One and the same sample provided the 32 T cell receptor beta chains below, sequenced in a study of blood T cells in healthy people across ages. Using a J-beta primer mix together with a sample-barcoded 5' primer, a second PCR was run for about 6 to 12 cycles. From the 5' RACE reads, TCRdb called clonotypes with MiXCR, one entry per CDR3 protein. The table includes 540,000 or so distinct CDR3 sequences, 27% detected once. The sample comprised blood. These receptors were obtained from a woman between 65 and 79 years old in good health.

This clonotype was seen ten or more times. This chain uses TRBV6-5 with TRBJ1-6; D remains ambiguous. The germline V gene has CDR1 MNHEY and CDR2 SVGAGI. With 0 bases removed from V and 13 bases from J, the gap between germline ends came to 13 bases. The CDR3 covers 14 residues. CDR3 loop: CASSYSTTGWPLHF. The CDR3 nucleotides read TGTGCCAGCAGTTACTCAACGACGGGGTGGCCCCTCCACTTT.

Only a few counts were recorded for this clonotype. One end of the junction does not line up with germline, which may come from a read error. This chain uses TRBV6-2 or TRBV6-3 with TRBJ2-7, with 7 bases identical to TRBD1. CDR3 length: 15 residues. Germline lookup yields CDR1 MNHEY and CDR2 SVGEGT. Written as DNA, the CDR3 is TGTGCCAGCAGTGACAAGCCCGGGACAGACTACGTGCAGTACTTC. It is translated as CASSDKPGTDYVQYF.

With regard to this clonotype: Mismatch with germline at one junction end may stem from a read error. The chain recombines TRBV6-1 with TRBJ1-2; D remains unclear. Germline CDR1 and CDR2: MNHNS and SASEGT. The CDR3 is 17 amino acids. DNA of the CDR3: TGTGCCAGCAGTCAAGCGGGCGGCGTGCCGTACTTCTATGGCTACACCTTC. Translating gives CASSQAGGVPYFYGYTF.

V is TRBV7-2 and J is TRBJ2-1, with D tentatively TRBD2 (8 bases). CDR1 and CDR2 from the germline V gene are SGHTA and FQGNSA. Between the trimmed V and J ends, which lost 5 bases and 8 bases, there was a span of 22 bases. The CDR3 covers 16 residues. The CDR3 sequence is CASSPGGRGLHYEQFF. DNA of the CDR3: TGTGCCAGCAGCCCGGGGGGGAGGGGGCTTCATTATGAGCAGTTCTTC.

Comment on this clonotype: A read error may account for a junction end that differs from germline. The chain joins TRBV29-1 to TRBJ2-1; possible D gene TRBD2, 6 bases. This CDR3 comprises 11 residues. Germline V gene data show CDR1 as SQVTM and CDR2 as ANQGSEA. CDR3 residues: CSSSEHNEQSF. CDR3 DNA: TGCAGCTCTAGCGAACACAATGAGCAGTCCTTC.

The V call is TRBV5-1, the J call TRBJ1-2, with D perhaps matching TRBD1 (5 bases). The germline V gene has CDR1 SGHRS and CDR2 YFSETQ. The CDR3 has 14 residues. V dropped 4 bases and J dropped 7 bases, with 17 bases sitting between them. CDR3 amino acids: CASSRDPGPVGYTF. In nucleotides, the CDR3 is TGCGCCAGCAGCAGGGACCCGGGCCCCGTTGGCTACACCTTC.

This clonotype was detected only a few times. An end of the junction differs from the germline gene, which may be a read error. The CDR3 spells CSARTDNGYTF. The CDR3 DNA is TGTAGTGCTCGGACCGACAATGGCTACACCTTC. The chain has TRBV20-1 and TRBJ1-2, with D hard to call. The CDR3 is 11 residues long. The germline CDR1 and CDR2 sequences are DFQATT and SNEGSKA (reference sequence).

This chain connects TRBV27 to TRBJ2-5, with TRBD2 as a possible D gene (7 bases). V was trimmed by 5 bases and J by 6 bases, leaving 28 bases between them. The V gene's germline CDR1 is MNHEY and CDR2 SMNVEV (reference sequence). The CDR3 has 18 amino acids. CDR3 in amino acids: CASSTTGSMTGGLKTQYF. CDR3 bases: TGTGCCAGCAGTACCACGGGGTCAATGACGGGGGGCCTAAAGACCCAGTACTTC.

The chain is built from TRBV10-3 and TRBJ2-2; TRBD2 might be the D (5 bases). The ends were cut back, 7 bases at V and 1 base at J, with 7 bases in the middle. The CDR3 has 13 residues. Germline V gene data show CDR1 as ENHRY and CDR2 as SYGVKD. CDR3 region: CAITRGNTGELFF. The CDR3 region has the DNA TGTGCCATCACACGGGGGAACACCGGGGAGCTGTTTTTT.

CDR3 in amino acids: CASTLQGLGETQYF. For the CDR3, the DNA is TGTGCCAGCACCTTGCAGGGGCTGGGGGAGACCCAGTACTTC. The chain combines TRBV6-1 with TRBJ2-5; possibly TRBD1 for D (6 bases). The V end was cut by 7 bases, the J end by 5 bases, with 17 bases between. CDR3 size: 14 residues. Germline lookup yields CDR1 MNHNS and CDR2 SASEGT.

The V and J genes are TRBV4-3 and TRBJ2-7; tentative D call: TRBD2 (5 bases). V was shortened by 0 bases and J by 3 bases, with 12 bases between the two germline ends. Germline values: CDR1 LGHNA, CDR2 YSLEER. This CDR3 comprises 15 residues. Here the CDR3 reads CASSQERLHGYEQYF. In nucleotides, the CDR3 is TGCGCCAGCAGCCAAGAAAGACTACACGGCTACGAGCAGTACTTC.

This clonotype was counted a few times. The chain uses TRBV7-2 and TRBJ2-5; D might be TRBD1 (6 bases). Germline V CDR1 and CDR2: SGHTA, FQGNSA. The CDR3 contains 13 residues. V shed 3 bases and J shed 7 bases, with 12 bases lying between them. The CDR3 nucleotides are TGTGCCAGCAGCTTTGGGGCCAGGGGGACCCAGTACTTC. This encodes CASSFGARGTQYF.

This chain uses TRBV12-3 or TRBV12-4 with TRBJ1-2, with D tentatively TRBD1 (6 bases). The CDR3 length is 13 residues. V lost 7 bases to trimming and J lost 8 bases, with 17 bases between them. CDR3 residues: CASTIQGSGGYTF. In DNA form, the CDR3 reads TGTGCCAGCACCATTCAGGGGAGCGGAGGCTACACCTTC.

The rearrangement links TRBV20-1 to TRBJ1-5; weak D call: TRBD1 (6 bases). With 0 bases removed from V and 4 bases from J, the gap between germline ends came to 7 bases. The V gene's germline CDR1 is DFQATT and CDR2 SNEGSKA (reference sequence). CDR3 size: 13 residues. The CDR3 DNA sequence: TGCAGTGCTAGAGAAGGGGGGAATCAGCCCCAGCATTTT. Its protein is CSAREGGNQPQHF.

A remark on this clonotype: A much larger clone lies a single base off, so this may be a read error. The rearrangement links TRBV11-2 to TRBJ2-5, with no clear D. The CDR3 loop spans 15 amino acids. Per the germline V gene, CDR1 is SGHAT and CDR2 is FQNNGV. Trimming shortened V by 2 bases and J by 0 bases, and 10 bases separated the two germline ends. CDR3: CASSLNPWDQETQYF. CDR3 DNA: TGTGCCAGCAGCTTAAATCCGTGGGACCAAGAGACCCAGTACTTC.

This CDR3 is CASRPTGDQPQHF. CDR3 DNA: TGTGCCAGCAGGCCAACAGGGGATCAGCCCCAGCATTTT. The chain links TRBV7-9 to TRBJ1-5; TRBD1 agrees at 7 bases. Losses at the gene ends were 6 bases for V and 5 bases for J; bases not matched to a gene: 4. From germline, CDR1 is SEHNR and CDR2 FQNEAQ (reference sequence). The CDR3 length is 13 residues.

About this clonotype: Germline and junction disagree at one end, which may indicate a read error. This chain joins TRBV10-3 and TRBJ2-1; D is unresolved. Germline CDR1 and CDR2: ENHRY and SYGVKD. CDR3 length: 13 amino acids. CDR3 nucleotides: TGTGCCATCGGTGAAGGGATGACCAATGAGCAGTTCTTC. Its protein product is CAIGEGMTNEQFF.

This clonotype was seen more than once but under ten times. The chain recombines TRBV7-9 with TRBJ1-3; no firm D call. V shed 8 bases and J shed 2 bases, with 10 bases lying between them. The CDR3 runs 13 residues. Per the germline V gene, CDR1 is SEHNR and CDR2 is FQNEAQ (reference sequence). In nucleotides, the CDR3 is TGTGCCAGCCCGCGGGGTCCTGGAAACACCATATATTTT. It translates to CASPRGPGNTIYF. Filled out from reference TRBV7-9 and TRBJ1-3, the complete variable domain reads DTGVSQNPRHKITKRGQNVTFRCDPISEHNRLYWYRQTLGQGPEFLTYFQNEAQLEKSRLLSDRFSAERPKGSFSTLEIQRTEQGDSAMYLCASPRGPGNTIYFGEGSWLTVV.

The chain joins TRBV25-1 to TRBJ2-1; D gene ambiguous. The DNA end is a closer match to TRBJ2-5, so the J assignment may be wrong. The CDR3 is made up of 13 amino acids. Germline CDR1 is MGHDK and CDR2 is SYGVNS. The CDR3 DNA follows: TGTGCCAGCAGTCCCCAACCACTGGAGACCCAGTACTTC. Encoded protein: CASSPQPLETQYF.

The V gene is TRBV5-1, the J gene TRBJ1-1, with D maybe TRBD1 (6 bases). V lost 6 bases, J lost 1 base, and 13 bases lay in between. Germline-derived CDR1 and CDR2 are SGHRS and YFSETQ. The CDR3 is 14 amino acids. The chain's CDR3 is CASNWGAGNTEAFF. The CDR3 nucleotides read TGCGCCAGCAACTGGGGGGCAGGGAACACTGAAGCTTTCTTT. Complete variable domain (other parts from reference TRBV5-1 and TRBJ1-1): KAGVTQTPRYLIKTRGQQVTLSCSPISGHRSVSWYQQTPGQGLQFLFEYFSETQRNKGNFPGRFSGRQFSNSRSEMNVSTLELGDSALYLCASNWGAGNTEAFFGQGTRLTVV.

The chain recombines TRBV19 with TRBJ1-2; TRBD1 is a possible D gene (5 bases). V was clipped by 9 bases and J by 6 bases, with 14 bases between them. Germline CDR1 LNHDA, CDR2 SQIVND (reference sequence). This CDR3 contains 12 residues. Here the CDR3 DNA reads TGTGCCAGGCCAGGGTCTGGCCATGGCTACACCTTC. Protein product: CARPGSGHGYTF.

This clonotype was seen a few times. The chain uses TRBV7-2 and TRBJ2-1, with D maybe TRBD2 (6 bases). V was cut by 5 bases and J by 3 bases, with 14 bases left in between. The germline gives CDR1 SGHTA, CDR2 FQGNSA. The CDR3 loop spans 15 amino acids. The CDR3: CASSPGRTGYNEQFF. The CDR3 region has the DNA TGTGCCAGCAGCCCGGGGAGGACCGGCTACAATGAGCAGTTCTTC.

This chain uses TRBV4-2 with TRBJ2-4; TRBD2 aligns across 8 bases. Germline-derived CDR1 and CDR2 are LGHNA and YNFKEQ. The CDR3 has 16 residues. J was trimmed by 0 bases and V by 8 bases; bases with no gene match: 9. CDR3: CASGPTSGAAKNIQYF. The CDR3 nucleotides are TGTGCCAGCGGCCCAACTAGCGGTGCAGCCAAAAACATTCAGTACTTC.

This chain links TRBV7-8 with TRBJ2-3; maybe TRBD2 (6 bases). Germline V gene data show CDR1 as SGHVS and CDR2 as FQNEAQ. Trimming took off 7 bases at V and 0 bases at J, with 14 bases between the two ends. The CDR3 is 15 residues long. CDR3 DNA sequence: TGTGCCAGCACATTGCGGGGTCTAAGCACAGATACGCAGTATTTT. Protein product: CASTLRGLSTDTQYF.

This clonotype has more than one count but fewer than ten. The rearrangement links TRBV11-2 to TRBJ2-2, with TRBD2 as a possible D gene (5 bases). Germline CDR1 SGHAT, CDR2 FQNNGV. The ends were cut back, 6 bases at V and 6 bases at J, with 14 bases in the middle. The CDR3 runs to 14 residues. Written as DNA, the CDR3 is TGTGCCAGCAGACGAAACGGGGTAGCCGGGGAGCTGTTTTTT. This encodes CASRRNGVAGELFF.

This sequence joins TRBV12-3 or TRBV12-4 and TRBJ2-6; possibly TRBD1 for D (6 bases). The CDR3 length is 16 residues. Trimming took off 7 bases at V and 2 bases at J, with 15 bases between the two ends. The DNA of the CDR3 is TGTGCCAGCAATTCAGGGGAAGGGGCTGGGGCCAACGTCCTGACTTTC. Its protein is CASNSGEGAGANVLTF.

The chain employs TRBV4-3 and TRBJ2-7; 12 bases line up with TRBD1. J was trimmed by 4 bases and V by 0 bases; bases with no gene match: 7. The CDR3 has 17 amino acids. The V gene's germline CDR1 is LGHNA and CDR2 YSLEER. The CDR3, as DNA: TGCGCCAGCAGCCAAGAATGGGGGACAGGGGGCTTTTACGAGCAGTACTTC. Its translation: CASSQEWGTGGFYEQYF.

This clonotype turned up a few times. The V and J genes are TRBV12-3 or TRBV12-4 and TRBJ1-1; 10 positions agree with TRBD1. CDR3 size: 15 residues. V trimming: 6 bases; J trimming: 4 bases; junction bases outside the gene matches: 8. CDR3 sequence (DNA): TGTGCCAGCAGCCGAGACAGGACAGGGGGCACTGAAGCTTTCTTT. It translates to CASSRDRTGGTEAFF.

The rearrangement links TRBV7-2 to TRBJ2-5, with 7 bases aligning to TRBD1. The tail of the sequence fits TRBJ2-7 better, so the J call may be wrong. There are 14 residues in the CDR3. Germline-derived CDR1 and CDR2 are SGHTA and FQGNSA. Written as DNA, the CDR3 is TGTGCCAGCAGCGCAGACAGGGTCTCATACGAGCAGTACTTC. Translating gives CASSADRVSYEQYF.

This clonotype was observed a few times. The J gene is TRBJ2-1, the V gene TRBV12-3 or TRBV12-4; 8 bases are a match to TRBD2. V dropped 6 bases and J dropped 3; count of bases not matched to a gene: 10. The CDR3 runs to 16 residues. The CDR3 DNA reads TGTGCCAGCAGATCGGCGGGACTAGTAGGCTACAATGAGCAGTTCTTC. Amino acid sequence: CASRSAGLVGYNEQFF.

This clonotype has a handful of counts. This chain connects TRBV24-1 to TRBJ2-5; D possibly corresponds to TRBD1 (5 bases). The J call may not be correct, given that the DNA end is closer to TRBJ2-1. There are 13 residues in the CDR3. The germline gives CDR1 KGHDR, CDR2 SFDVKD. This CDR3 reads CATSDTQVREQFF. CDR3 DNA: TGTGCCACCAGTGATACACAGGTGAGGGAGCAGTTCTTC.

V is TRBV25-1 and J is TRBJ2-7; D is unclear. Per the germline V gene, CDR1 is MGHDK and CDR2 is SYGVNS. V lost 6 bases, J lost 7 bases, and 13 bases lay in between. The CDR3 is made up of 12 amino acids. The DNA for the CDR3 is TGTGCCAGCAGCTGGGCGAATCAAGAGCAGTACTTC. The encoded protein is CASSWANQEQYF.